This T cell receptor beta chain was captured in a study of T cell responses to AZD1222 COVID-19 vaccine. Repertoires were generated with immunoSEQ multiplex PCR, while TCRdb's copy carries only in-frame clones and drops some. The sample records some 97,000 clones, 88% being singletons. The CDR3 runs to 16 residues. V lost 1 base, J lost 5 bases, and 4 bases stayed unmatched. Looked up from germline, CDR1 is SNHLY and CDR2 is FYNNEI. The genes are TRBV2 and TRBJ2-2; 10 bases fit TRBD2. This TCR was recovered from an adult in good health. The sequencing used peripheral blood, collected on day 0 of AZD1222 vaccination. CDR3 amino acids: CASSEGLAGDTGELFF. CDR3 DNA: TGTGCCAGCAGTGAAGGCCTAGCGGGAGATACCGGGGAGCTGTTTTTT.